This TCR beta chain was retrieved from a study of blood T cell repertoires in COVID-19 (dated by TCRdb to 2018 to 2021). A note on the overall study: Samples covering the acute and convalescent phases of COVID-19 were provided by collaborators in the United States, Italy and Spain. The prospective study material was composed of cDNA or gDNA derived from T cells, B-cell-depleted T cells, or PBMCs. Deeply sampled blood TCRbeta repertoires from subjects exposed to, actively infected with, or recovered from COVID-19 were included in the dataset. The repertoires were released in a freely available public database intended as a resource for research on the immune response to SARS-CoV-2. The samples were drawn from the first 160 participants of the ongoing ImmuneRACE study and from over 950 subjects provided by 6 global collaborators. The sample metadata nearly always contained a de-identified subject ID, COVID-19 status, age in years and sex. HLA class I and class II types, where available, came from metadata supplied by the sample provider rather than from assay-based typing.

TCRbeta CDR3 regions were amplified from genomic DNA by means of the immunoSEQ Assay, a bias-controlled multiplex PCR. In the original analysis: The number of nucleated cells in each sample was estimated from the amplification of reference gene primers within the assay. To quantify the absolute abundance of each unique TCRbeta CDR3 rearrangement, sequence reads were collapsed and filtered. Productive Simpson clonality was computed per sample as the square root of Simpson's diversity index over productive rearrangements. The table comes from immuneACCESS by way of TCRdb, which keeps in-frame sequences with V and J called. Part of the clones is missing from these tables; in studies checked, under half for an unresolved V gene and the rest for unknown reasons. V and J calls plus clone size are reproduced from that table; the DNA served to infer D and trimming. Counted in this sample were 65,000 to 90,000 clones; approximately 88% of them appeared once. Around 7.2% of the sample belongs to the ten largest clones.

Whole blood was collected in K2EDTA tubes by collaborating institutions according to the institutions' own protocols. Collaborator samples were shipped for TCRbeta analysis as frozen whole blood, isolated PBMCs, or DNA extracted from either sample type. The investigation overall reported the following: How much clinical and demographic metadata was included differed by source and by participant, and the metadata was provided uncurated.

From the germline V gene, CDR1 is MNHEY and CDR2 is SVGAGI. The CDR3 contains 14 residues, cysteine and phenylalanine counted. This entry keeps only the CDR3 DNA: 42 bases, framed from base 1. V is cut back by 6 bases and J by 1 base, with 1 base in the junction unmatched. Comment on this clone: The antigen this receptor binds is unknown. No much larger clonotype is one base removed from it; base qualities were not supplied.

Sequencing was performed on peripheral blood. This clonotype originated in a woman of 80 years or more with acute or convalescent COVID-19. Recombination connected TRBV6-5 to TRBJ2-3; 10 central nucleotides agree with TRBD1. The sequence in DNA is TGTGCCAGCAGGGGGACAGGGGGCACAGATACGCAGTATTTT. This translates into CASRGTGGTDTQYF.